Below, 23 T cell receptor beta chains from the same sample are listed, as sequenced in a study of cytomegalovirus exposure and HLA in healthy donors. PCR involved 60 Vbeta and 13 Jbeta primers. Using immunoSEQ multiplex PCR, the repertoire was profiled, and TCRdb retains in-frame clones only, with some absent. The sample shows about 200,000 clones, 80% to 90% of them seen only once. The sample taken for sequencing was PBMCs. All receptors come from a man under 40 in good health and CMV-seronegative.

The chain has TRBV6-1 and TRBJ2-3; the match to TRBD2 covers 10 bases. Trimming took 7 bases from V and 2 from J; bases not matched to a gene: 3. Germline V gene sequence: CDR1 MNHNS, CDR2 SASEGT. The CDR3 runs 14 residues. CDR3 DNA: TGTGCCAGCAAGCGGGGGGGGAACACAGATACGCAGTATTTT. Protein: CASKRGGNTDTQYF.

The chain recombines TRBV7-9 with TRBJ2-2, with 10 positions matching TRBD2. V trimming: 2 bases; J trimming: 0 bases; junction bases outside the gene matches: 3. Germline V gene lookup returns CDR1 SEHNR and CDR2 FQNEAQ (reference sequence). This CDR3 is built from 17 residues. Here the CDR3 reads CASSLPLAGANTGELFF. DNA for the CDR3: TGTGCCAGCAGCTTACCCCTAGCGGGGGCGAACACCGGGGAGCTGTTTTTT.

The V gene is TRBV9, the J gene TRBJ1-1; D is ambiguous. The CDR3 consists of 14 residues. V lost 3 bases and J 4 bases, leaving 13 bases between the germline ends. The germline CDR1 and CDR2 sequences are SGDLS and YYNGEE. The chain's CDR3 is CASSAGRVRTEAFF. For the CDR3, the DNA is TGTGCCAGCAGCGCTGGGAGGGTTCGCACTGAAGCTTTCTTT.

The chain links TRBV7-2 to TRBJ1-1; D gene ambiguous. The ends were cut back, 1 base at V and 0 bases at J, with 6 bases in the middle. CDR3 length: 14 residues. The germline gives CDR1 SGHTA, CDR2 FQGNSA. The CDR3 sequence is CASSLGGMNTEAFF. The DNA for the CDR3 is TGTGCCAGCAGCTTAGGAGGCATGAACACTGAAGCTTTCTTT.

The rearrangement uses TRBV15 and TRBJ1-5, with unresolved D. The CDR3 has 13 residues. Per the germline V gene, CDR1 is LNHNV and CDR2 is YYDKDF (reference sequence). V was pared by 9 bases and J by 1 base, with 10 bases between. CDR3 nucleotides: TGTGCCACTACAATGGGCAGCAATCAGCCCCAGCATTTT. It encodes CATTMGSNQPQHF.

V gene TRBV6-1 combines with J gene TRBJ2-7, with 12 bases lining up with TRBD1. With 10 bases clipped from V and 7 bases from J, the junction kept 11 bases outside the gene matches. CDR1 MNHNS and CDR2 SASEGT come from the germline V gene. There are 14 residues in the CDR3. In DNA form, the CDR3 reads TGTGCCACCGGTCTGGGACAGGGGGCGGGGGAGCAGTACTTC. Translating gives CATGLGQGAGEQYF.

The J gene is TRBJ2-4, the V gene TRBV2; possibly TRBD2 for D (6 bases). V shed 4 bases and J shed 0 bases, with 10 bases lying between them. The CDR3 consists of 15 residues. CDR1 SNHLY and CDR2 FYNNEI come from the germline V gene. CDR3 coding DNA: TGTGCCAGCAGTGCATGGAGGGTAGCCAAAAACATTCAGTACTTC. Residues: CASSAWRVAKNIQYF.

CDR3 in amino acids: CASSGGGGMNTEAFF. The CDR3 DNA is TGTGCCAGCAGCGGAGGGGGGGGAATGAACACTGAAGCTTTCTTT. This chain joins TRBV7-9 and TRBJ1-1, with D possibly matching TRBD1 (6 bases). The germline V gene encodes CDR1 SEHNR and CDR2 FQNEAQ (reference sequence). CDR3 length equals 15 residues. V dropped 5 bases and J dropped 0 bases, with 13 bases sitting between them.

V usage is TRBV19 and J usage is TRBJ1-6; 8 bases are shared with TRBD1. This CDR3 has 15 residues. V shed 6 bases, J shed 7 bases, and the junction held 8 bases outside the gene matches. CDR1 is LNHDA and CDR2 is SQIVND in the germline V gene (reference sequence). The CDR3 nucleotides read TGTGCCAGTAGAGATATGGACAGGGCAAATTCACCCCTCCACTTT. Translated, it gives CASRDMDRANSPLHF. Drawing the rest from reference TRBV19 and TRBJ1-6, the complete variable domain is DGGITQSPKYLFRKEGQNVTLSCEQNLNHDAMYWYRQDPGQGLRLIYYSQIVNDFQKGDIAEGYSVSREKKESFPLTVTSAQKNPTAFYLCASRDMDRANSPLHFGNGTRLTVT.

V usage is TRBV5-1 and J usage is TRBJ1-1; D unresolved. V gave up 3 bases and J gave up 4 bases, with 16 bases separating them. Germline V gene data show CDR1 as SGHRS and CDR2 as YFSETQ. The CDR3 sequence is 15 residues long. The CDR3 DNA reads as TGCGCCAGCAGCTCCCAGACCTCCGGGGTCACTGAAGCTTTCTTT. This encodes CASSSQTSGVTEAFF.

The chain carries TRBV5-1 and TRBJ1-5, with unresolved D. From germline, CDR1 is SGHRS and CDR2 YFSETQ. The CDR3 extends over 15 amino acids. Trimming took off 0 bases at V and 3 bases at J, with 10 bases between the two ends. CDR3 residues: CASSLGGAANQPQHF. DNA of the CDR3: TGCGCCAGCAGCTTGGGAGGAGCCGCCAATCAGCCCCAGCATTTT. Together with reference TRBV5-1 and TRBJ1-5, the CDR3 gives the full variable domain: KAGVTQTPRYLIKTRGQQVTLSCSPISGHRSVSWYQQTPGQGLQFLFEYFSETQRNKGNFPGRFSGRQFSNSRSEMNVSTLELGDSALYLCASSLGGAANQPQHFGDGTRLSIL.

About this clone itself: At one end, the junction sequence differs from germline, possibly due to a read error. The V gene is TRBV7-9, the J gene TRBJ2-6, with D perhaps matching TRBD1 (5 bases). CDR1 SEHNR and CDR2 FQNEAQ come from the germline V gene (reference sequence). The length of the CDR3 is 16 residues. In nucleotides, the CDR3 is TGTGCCAGCAGCTTAGCGGAGTACTCTGGGGCCAGCGTCCTGACTTTC. It codes for CASSLAEYSGASVLTF.

The chain joins TRBV19 to TRBJ1-5, with TRBD1 as a possible D gene (5 bases). Germline CDR1 LNHDA, CDR2 SQIVND (reference sequence). The CDR3 is 16 residues long. Trimming stripped 4 bases from V and 7 bases from J, with 20 bases between. The CDR3 protein is CASSNLPGSTSQPQHF. CDR3 sequence (DNA): TGTGCCAGTAGTAACCTACCAGGGTCTACGTCCCAGCCCCAGCATTTT.

This clone was counted a few times. The rearrangement uses TRBV2 and TRBJ2-1, with no clear D. Germline CDR1 reads SNHLY; CDR2 reads FYNNEI. The CDR3 is 16 amino acids. V was pared by 2 bases and J by 0 bases, with 11 bases between. CDR3 protein: CASSESLFGSYNEQFF. Here the CDR3 DNA reads TGTGCCAGCAGTGAATCGCTCTTCGGCTCCTACAATGAGCAGTTCTTC.

The chain employs TRBV14 and TRBJ2-5; the D gene is possibly TRBD2 (6 bases). Germline V gene data show CDR1 as SGHDN and CDR2 as FVKESK. The CDR3 length is 16 residues. The V end was cut by 5 bases, the J end by 0 bases, with 16 bases between. This chain's CDR3 is CASSEKQRVNQETQYF. In DNA form, the CDR3 reads TGTGCCAGCAGCGAAAAGCAGCGGGTCAACCAAGAGACCCAGTACTTC.

This chain joins TRBV18 and TRBJ1-2, with 7 bases matching TRBD1. Trimming at V came to 4 bases and at J to 5 bases, leaving 13 bases not matched to a gene. The CDR3 extends over 16 amino acids. Germline CDR1 KGHSH, CDR2 LQKENI. CDR3 nucleotides: TGTGCCAGCTCACAAACAACCGGGACAGCTAGTTATGGCTACACCTTC. Its protein is CASSQTTGTASYGYTF.

This clone was seen just once. The J gene is TRBJ1-4, the V gene TRBV28; weak D call: TRBD1 (6 bases). The CDR3 runs 15 residues. Germline values: CDR1 MDHEN, CDR2 SYDVKM. V was trimmed by 5 bases and J by 7 bases, leaving 17 bases between them. CDR3 sequence: CASSKSGTLSEKLFF. For the CDR3, the DNA is TGTGCCAGCAGTAAATCCGGGACACTTAGTGAAAAACTGTTTTTT.

This chain links TRBV4-1 with TRBJ2-4; TRBD2 is a possible D gene (6 bases). The CDR3 spans 13 residues. The germline CDR1 and CDR2 sequences are MGHRA and YSYEKL. V dropped 0 bases and J dropped 10 bases, with 10 bases sitting between them. In DNA, the CDR3 is TGCGCCAGCAGCCAAGATAGGAGGGCTATTCAGTACTTC. Its protein product is CASSQDRRAIQYF.

The chain recombines TRBV20-1 with TRBJ2-7; D gene ambiguous. The CDR3 loop spans 11 amino acids. V was trimmed by 4 bases and J by 7 bases, leaving 11 bases between them. CDR1 DFQATT and CDR2 SNEGSKA come from the germline V gene (reference sequence). The DNA for the CDR3 is TGCAGTGCTAACGATAGTCCAGAGCAGTACTTC. Its translation is CSANDSPEQYF.

CDR3 protein: CASSLGRGSYNEQFF. CDR3 nucleotides: TGTGCCAGCAGCTTAGGGAGGGGCTCCTACAATGAGCAGTTCTTC. The chain is built from TRBV7-2 and TRBJ2-1; tentatively, D is TRBD2 (6 bases). V was cut by 1 base and J by 0 bases, with 7 bases left in between. Germline-derived CDR1 and CDR2 are SGHTA and FQGNSA. The CDR3 runs to 15 residues. The entire variable domain, with the rest obtained from reference TRBV7-2 and TRBJ2-1, is as follows: GAGVSQSPSNKVTEKGKDVELRCDPISGHTALYWYRQSLGQGLEFLIYFQGNSAPDKSGLPSDRFSAERTGGSVSTLTIQRTQQEDSAVYLCASSLGRGSYNEQFFGPGTRLTVL.

The chain combines TRBV5-1 with TRBJ1-6; D remains unclear. Looked up from germline, CDR1 is SGHRS and CDR2 is YFSETQ. Trimming stripped 4 bases from V and 5 bases from J, with 10 bases between. The CDR3 has 14 amino acids. CDR3 amino acids: CASSRDGNNSPLHF. CDR3 sequence (DNA): TGCGCCAGCAGCCGAGACGGGAATAATTCACCCCTCCACTTT.

This clone was counted once. The chain couples TRBV11-2 to TRBJ2-7; D call uncertain. Trimming pared 1 base from V and 6 bases from J, leaving 7 bases between. The CDR3 extends over 12 amino acids. The germline gives CDR1 SGHAT, CDR2 FQNNGV. Written as DNA, the CDR3 is TGTGCCAGCAGCTTAGTCGGGTCCGAGCAGTACTTC. Residues: CASSLVGSEQYF.

This clone showed up just a few times. This chain joins TRBV6-5 and TRBJ1-2, with TRBD1 identical over 7 bases. Germline V gene sequence: CDR1 MNHEY, CDR2 SVGAGI. CDR3 length: 14 amino acids. V lost 6 bases and J lost 5; bases outside the gene matches: 9. The CDR3 DNA is TGTGCCAGCAGAGAGACAGGGCTCTTTTATGGCTACACCTTC. Protein sequence: CASRETGLFYGYTF.